There are many counts of the clone carrying this TCR beta chain. Regions amplified from RNA transcripts were the TCR beta CDR3 regions. First-round RT-PCR targeting the TCR CDR3 was performed with the HTBI primer set. Using its own MiXCR run on the multiplex PCR reads, TCRdb lists one record per CDR3 protein. The sample records about 350,000 distinct CDR3 sequences, roughly an eighth being singletons. V gave up 5 bases and J gave up 11 bases, with 15 bases separating them. The CDR3 is 12 residues long. This sample is drawn from a study of T cells in Graves' hyperthyroidism and ophthalmopathy. Exclusion criteria comprised uncontrolled infection, other autoimmune disease, pregnancy or lactation. Clinical symptoms, serum thyroxine and TRAb, thyroid ultrasound and orbital computed tomography together formed the diagnostic basis.

The sequenced sample consisted of blood. The V and J genes are TRBV12-3 or TRBV12-4 and TRBJ1-1, with a tentative D call TRBD1 (5 bases). This receptor was taken from a woman between 35 and 50 years old with Graves' ophthalmopathy. CDR3 bases: TGTGCCAGCAGTCCAGGAGGGGTGGTGGCTTTCTTT. It encodes CASSPGGVVAFF.